Detailed here is one TCR beta chain. Collection of blood occurred at baseline, at cycle 4 day 1, and at cycle 7 day 1. V trimming: 1 base; J trimming: 4 bases; junction bases outside the gene matches: 2. The CDR3 is 15 amino acids. Germline V gene lookup returns CDR1 SGHRS and CDR2 YFSETQ. This entry belongs to a study of OX40 agonist ivuxolimab in advanced cancers. Assay used: immunoSEQ multiplex PCR; TCRdb lists only in-frame clones, some missing. The sample yields tens of thousands of clones, 86% seen once. J is TRBJ2-7 and V is TRBV5-1; TRBD2 aligns across 13 bases. The specimen was CD4+ or CD8+ T cells sorted from blood, collected in a trial of the OX40 agonist ivuxolimab. The clonotype originates from an adult with an advanced solid tumor such as melanoma, head and neck, liver or kidney cancer. CDR3: CASSLWTSGRYEQYF. The CDR3 nucleotides are TGCGCCAGCAGCTTGTGGACTAGCGGGAGATACGAGCAGTACTTC.